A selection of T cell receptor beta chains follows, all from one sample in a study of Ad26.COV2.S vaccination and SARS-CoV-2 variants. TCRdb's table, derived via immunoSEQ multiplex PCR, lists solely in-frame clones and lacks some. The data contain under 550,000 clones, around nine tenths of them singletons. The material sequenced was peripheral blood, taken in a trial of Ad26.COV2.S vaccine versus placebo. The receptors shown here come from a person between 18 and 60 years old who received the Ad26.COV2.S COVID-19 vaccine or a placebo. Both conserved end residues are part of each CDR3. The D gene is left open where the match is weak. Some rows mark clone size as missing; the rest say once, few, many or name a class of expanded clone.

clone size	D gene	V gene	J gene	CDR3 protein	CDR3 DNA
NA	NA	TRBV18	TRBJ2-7	CASSPPGRNEQYF	TGTGCCAGCTCACCCCCGGGGCGAAACGAGCAGTACTTC
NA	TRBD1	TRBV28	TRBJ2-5	CASSSDRRNQETQYF	TGTGCCAGCAGTTCGGACAGGAGGAATCAAGAGACCCAGTACTTC
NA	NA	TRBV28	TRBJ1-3	CASSFPPSGNTIYF	TGTGCCAGCAGTTTCCCACCGTCTGGAAACACCATATATTTT
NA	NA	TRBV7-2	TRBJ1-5	CASSSQGSNQPQHF	TGTGCCAGCAGCTCTCAGGGTAGCAATCAGCCCCAGCATTTT
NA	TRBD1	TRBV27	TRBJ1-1	CASSKSLTGWNTEAFF	TGTGCCAGCAGTAAATCACTGACAGGGTGGAACACTGAAGCTTTCTTT
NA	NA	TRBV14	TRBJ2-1	CASSPYTHQGNNEQFF	TGTGCCAGCAGCCCTTACACGCACCAAGGTAACAATGAGCAGTTCTTC
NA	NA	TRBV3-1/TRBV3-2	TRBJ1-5	CASGSLHQPQHF	TGTGCCAGCGGGAGTCTGCATCAGCCCCAGCATTTT
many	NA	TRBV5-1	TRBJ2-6	CASSLGSSGANVLTF	TGCGCCAGCAGCCTAGGGAGCTCTGGGGCCAACGTCCTGACTTTC
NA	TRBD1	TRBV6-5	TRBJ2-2	CASSSPAGGSGELFF	TGTGCCAGCAGTTCCCCCGCAGGGGGCTCCGGGGAGCTGTTTTTT
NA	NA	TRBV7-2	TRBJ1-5	CASSPGLPNVIPQHF	TGTGCCAGCAGCCCGGGACTGCCGAACGTGATCCCCCAGCATTTT
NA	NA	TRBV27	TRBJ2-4	CASSGPGEGLFSAKNIQYF	TGTGCCAGCAGTGGCCCAGGGGAAGGGTTATTTTCGGCCAAAAACATTCAGTACTTC
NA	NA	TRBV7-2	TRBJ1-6	CASSLVGPPNLPLHF	TGTGCCAGCAGCTTAGTGGGACCGCCGAATTTACCCCTCCACTTT
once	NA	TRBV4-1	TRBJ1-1	CASSPPIGVVHTEAFF	TGCGCCAGCAGCCCCCCGATTGGGGTTGTGCACACTGAAGCTTTCTTT
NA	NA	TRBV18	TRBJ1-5	CASSSYRDQPQHF	TGTGCCAGCTCATCCTACAGGGATCAGCCCCAGCATTTT
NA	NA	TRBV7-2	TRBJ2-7	CASSLANREHYF	TGTGCCAGCAGCTTAGCGAACAGAGAACACTACTTC
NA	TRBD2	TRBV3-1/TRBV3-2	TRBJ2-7	CASSQDSSGAGEQYF	TGTGCCAGCAGCCAAGATTCTAGCGGGGCGGGTGAGCAGTACTTC
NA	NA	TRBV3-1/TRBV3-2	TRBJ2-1	CASSQPGHGRNNEQFF	TGTGCCAGCAGCCAACCTGGACACGGCCGAAACAATGAGCAGTTCTTC
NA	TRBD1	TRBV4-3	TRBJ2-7	CASSSRQGAYEQYF	TGCGCCAGCAGCTCCCGACAGGGAGCCTACGAGCAGTACTTC
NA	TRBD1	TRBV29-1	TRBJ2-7	CSVQTQGYYEQYF	TGCAGCGTTCAAACACAGGGGTACTACGAGCAGTACTTC
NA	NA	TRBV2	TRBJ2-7	CASSEAVGYEQYF	TGTGCCAGCAGTGAAGCCGTAGGTTACGAGCAGTACTTC
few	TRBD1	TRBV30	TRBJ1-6	CAWRPTGGGSPLHF	TGTGCCTGGAGACCCACAGGGGGCGGTTCACCCCTCCACTTT
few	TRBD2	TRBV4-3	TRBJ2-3	CASSQDRGGADTQYF	TGCGCCAGCAGCCAAGATCGGGGGGGCGCAGATACGCAGTATTTT
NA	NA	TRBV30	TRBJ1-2	CAWSLGGYDGYTF	TGTGCCTGGAGCCTTGGGGGGTACGATGGCTACACCTTC
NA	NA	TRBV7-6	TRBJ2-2	CASSLAVTSSPAGELFF	TGTGCCAGCAGCTTAGCGGTAACTTCGAGCCCGGCCGGGGAGCTGTTTTTT
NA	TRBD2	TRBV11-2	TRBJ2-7	CASSRGSYEQYF	TGTGCCAGCAGCCGCGGGAGCTACGAGCAGTACTTC
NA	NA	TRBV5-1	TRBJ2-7	CASSLETTVYEQYF	TGCGCCAGCAGCTTGGAGACGACAGTCTACGAGCAGTACTTC
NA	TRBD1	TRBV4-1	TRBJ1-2	CASSRGQDNYTF	TGCGCCAGCAGCCGCGGACAGGACAACTACACCTTC
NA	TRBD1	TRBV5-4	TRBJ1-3	CASSTKGGLSGNTIYF	TGTGCCAGCAGCACCAAAGGGGGCCTCTCTGGAAACACCATATATTTT
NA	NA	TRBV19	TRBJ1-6	CASSIWGVGNSPLHF	TGTGCCAGTAGTATCTGGGGAGTGGGGAATTCACCCCTCCACTTT
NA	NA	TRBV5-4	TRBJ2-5	CASSLGGQETQYF	TGTGCCAGCAGCTTGGGAGGGCAAGAGACCCAGTACTTC
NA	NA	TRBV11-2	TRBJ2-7	CASSFLSRTDTYEQYF	TGTGCCAGCAGCTTCTTATCCCGGACAGACACCTACGAGCAGTACTTC
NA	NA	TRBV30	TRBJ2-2	CASSWWNTGELFF	TGTGCCTCCTCGTGGTGGAACACCGGGGAGCTGTTTTTT
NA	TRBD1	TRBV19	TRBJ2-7	CASSIVGGNEQYF	TGTGCCAGTAGTATAGTAGGGGGCAACGAGCAGTACTTC
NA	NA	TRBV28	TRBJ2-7	CASRPQGTYEQYF	TGTGCCAGCAGACCGCAAGGGACCTACGAGCAGTACTTC
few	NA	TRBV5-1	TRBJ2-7	CASSLAGSYEQYF	TGCGCCAGCAGCTTGGCGGGCTCCTACGAGCAGTACTTC
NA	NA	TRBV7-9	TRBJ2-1	CASSSQYNEQFF	TGTGCCAGCAGCTCCCAGTACAATGAGCAGTTCTTC
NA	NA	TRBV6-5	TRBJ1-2	CASSYGMMTGPGYTF	TGTGCCAGCAGTTACGGCATGATGACAGGTCCTGGCTACACCTTC
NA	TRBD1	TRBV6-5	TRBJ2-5	CASSYRDSWETQYF	TGTGCCAGCAGTTACAGGGACAGCTGGGAGACCCAGTACTTC
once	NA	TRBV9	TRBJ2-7	CASSGGDFYEQYF	TGTGCCAGCAGCGGAGGGGACTTTTACGAGCAGTACTTC
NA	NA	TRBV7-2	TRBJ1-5	CASSLAGVGNQPQHF	TGTGCCAGCAGCTTAGCAGGGGTGGGCAATCAGCCCCAGCATTTT
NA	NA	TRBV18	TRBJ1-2	CASSPELGGDGYTF	TGTGCCAGCTCACCAGAGCTAGGAGGGGACGGCTACACCTTC
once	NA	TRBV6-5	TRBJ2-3	CASSYGWGADTQYF	TGTGCCAGCAGTTACGGTTGGGGGGCAGATACGCAGTATTTT
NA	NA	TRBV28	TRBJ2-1	CASSFWGSEQFF	TGTGCCAGCAGTTTTTGGGGTAGTGAGCAGTTCTTC
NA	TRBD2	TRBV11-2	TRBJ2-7	CASTVGRGKTYEQYF	TGTGCCAGCACCGTAGGGCGGGGGAAAACCTACGAGCAGTACTTC
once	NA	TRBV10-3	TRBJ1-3	CAISDVGSNTIYF	TGTGCCATCAGTGACGTCGGGAGCAACACCATATATTTT
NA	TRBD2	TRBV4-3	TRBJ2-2	CASSQDLAGGLPGRTGELFF	TGCGCCAGCAGCCAAGATCTAGCGGGGGGGCTACCCGGGAGGACCGGGGAGCTGTTTTTT
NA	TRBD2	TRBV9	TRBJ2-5	CASSVGATAGGPPQETQYF	TGTGCCAGCAGCGTAGGGGCAACAGCGGGGGGGCCTCCTCAAGAGACCCAGTACTTC
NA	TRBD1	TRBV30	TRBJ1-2	CAWSRDRGRYGYTF	TGTGCCTGGAGTAGGGACAGGGGACGGTATGGCTACACCTTC
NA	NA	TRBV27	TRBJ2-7	CASSLSSVISYEQYF	TGTGCCAGCAGTTTATCCTCAGTGATCTCCTACGAGCAGTACTTC
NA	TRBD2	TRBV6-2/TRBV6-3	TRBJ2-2	CASSRRLAGGTGELFF	TGTGCCAGCAGCCGCAGACTAGCGGGGGGCACCGGGGAGCTGTTTTTT
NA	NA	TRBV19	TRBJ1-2	CASSIGVESNYGYTF	TGTGCCAGTAGTATTGGCGTGGAATCTAACTATGGCTACACCTTC
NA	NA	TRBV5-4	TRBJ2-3	CASSHGGTDTQYF	TGTGCCAGCAGCCACGGAGGCACAGATACGCAGTATTTT
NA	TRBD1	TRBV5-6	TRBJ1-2	CASRTIAPWDRVLDGYTF	TGTGCCAGCAGAACTATCGCCCCATGGGACAGGGTATTAGATGGCTACACCTTC
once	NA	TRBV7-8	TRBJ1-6	CASSLGGMGYQNSPLHF	TGTGCCAGCAGCTTAGGTGGGATGGGATATCAGAATTCACCCCTCCACTTT
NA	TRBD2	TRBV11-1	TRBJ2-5	CASSVTSGGSETQYF	TGTGCCAGCAGCGTCACTAGCGGGGGGTCGGAGACCCAGTACTTC
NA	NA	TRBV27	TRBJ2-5	CASSPQETQYF	TGTGCCAGCAGTCCCCAAGAGACCCAGTACTTC
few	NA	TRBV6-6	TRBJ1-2	CASSQNPGYYGYTF	TGTGCCAGCAGTCAAAACCCAGGGTACTATGGCTACACCTTC
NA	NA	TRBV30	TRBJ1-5	CAWSPDGTAEQPQHF	TGTGCCTGGAGCCCTGACGGGACGGCAGAACAGCCCCAGCATTTT